There are many counts of the clone carrying this T cell receptor (beta chain). Its antigen remains unknown. Sequence at one end of the junction differs from germline and may be a read error. This entry belongs to a study of T cells in Graves' hyperthyroidism and ophthalmopathy. The germline V gene encodes CDR1 SEHNR and CDR2 FQNEAQ (reference sequence). CDR3 length equals 16 residues. Regions amplified from RNA transcripts were the TCR beta CDR3 regions. First-round RT-PCR targeting the TCR CDR3 was performed with the HTBI primer set. TCRdb re-analysed the multiplex PCR reads in MiXCR, keeping a single row per CDR3 protein. Of about 290,000 distinct CDR3 sequences in the sample, roughly 20% were seen once. Lactation, pregnancy, other autoimmune disease or uncontrolled infection led to exclusion of patients. Notes on the study in general: A 13 V-J signature model discriminated ophthalmopathy versus stable hyperthyroidism. Researchers found most expanded thyroid clonotypes above 0.001 in blood as well.

The sample comprised blood. The chain has TRBV7-9 and TRBJ2-7; unclear D gene. This clonotype was obtained from a man between 45 and 60 years old with Graves' ophthalmopathy. The CDR3 loop reads CASTPVWAASSHEQYF. Written as DNA, the CDR3 is TGTGCCAGCACCCCGGTCTGGGCCGCTTCCTCCCACGAGCAGTACTTC.